Following are 32 T cell receptor beta chains from one sample sequenced in a study of cytomegalovirus exposure and HLA in healthy donors. The PCR had 60 Vbeta and 13 Jbeta primers. The table came from immunoSEQ multiplex PCR; TCRdb's copy has only in-frame clones and leaves some out. The sample gives about 130,000 clones, approximately 85% of which show up once; roughly 1.8% is in the top ten. The sample was PBMCs. The receptors here all came from a boy between 10 and 17 years old in good health and CMV-seronegative.

This chain joins TRBV18 and TRBJ2-7; 9 bases fit TRBD1. In germline, CDR1 is KGHSH, CDR2 LQKENI. The V and J ends lost 3 bases and 7 bases, in that order; junction bases with no gene match: 4. This CDR3 has 13 amino acids. CDR3 amino acids: CASSPGTGKEQYF. The DNA of the CDR3 is TGTGCCAGCTCACCGGGGACAGGGAAAGAGCAGTACTTC.

The chain joins TRBV7-9 to TRBJ1-1, with D maybe TRBD1 (5 bases). CDR3 size: 13 residues. V was pared by 8 bases and J by 1 base, with 11 bases between. Germline assignment: CDR1 SEHNR and CDR2 FQNEAQ (reference sequence). The CDR3: CASRGQPNTEAFF. The CDR3 region has the DNA TGTGCCAGCCGAGGACAACCGAACACTGAAGCTTTCTTT.

This clone was counted only a few times. This rearrangement joins TRBV6-1 to TRBJ1-6, with D hard to call. Trimming shortened V by 1 base and J by 2 bases, and 6 bases separated the two germline ends. CDR3 length: 15 residues. Germline values: CDR1 MNHNS, CDR2 SASEGT. CDR3 in amino acids: CASSEGAPYNSPLHF. CDR3 nucleotide sequence: TGTGCCAGCAGTGAAGGGGCCCCCTATAATTCACCCCTCCACTTT.

The chain links TRBV7-6 to TRBJ1-5; TRBD1 matches at 7 bases. The CDR3 is 14 amino acids. CDR1 is SGHVS and CDR2 is FNYEAQ in the germline V gene. V dropped 5 bases and J dropped 3; count of bases not matched to a gene: 4. The CDR3 nucleotides are TGTGCCAGCAGCAACAGGGGAAACAATCAGCCCCAGCATTTT. Residues: CASSNRGNNQPQHF.

This chain uses TRBV2 with TRBJ2-1; 10 nucleotides match TRBD2. After removal of 6 bases from V and 8 bases from J, the junction contained 4 bases not matched to a gene. CDR3 length: 13 residues. The germline V gene has CDR1 SNHLY and CDR2 FYNNEI. The CDR3 sequence: CASSASGGYEQFF. The CDR3 nucleotides read TGTGCCAGCAGCGCTAGCGGGGGTTATGAGCAGTTCTTC. The full variable domain, with the rest looked up from reference TRBV2 and TRBJ2-1, is EPEVTQTPSHQVTQMGQEVILRCVPISNHLYFYWYRQILGQKVEFLVSFYNNEISEKSEIFDDQFSVERPDGSNFTLKIRSTKLEDSAMYFCASSASGGYEQFFGPGTRLTVL.

CDR3 protein: CASKRGQGNQPQHF. The CDR3 DNA reads TGTGCCAGTAAGAGGGGACAGGGGAATCAGCCCCAGCATTTT. The chain joins TRBV19 to TRBJ1-5, with 10 nucleotides matching TRBD1. V lost 7 bases and J lost 4; bases outside the gene matches: 4. The germline CDR1 and CDR2 sequences are LNHDA and SQIVND (reference sequence). This CDR3 comprises 14 residues.

In DNA form, the CDR3 reads TGTGCCAGCAGCTTGACAGGGGGCGCGGGAAACATTCAGTACTTC. Translating gives CASSLTGGAGNIQYF. This chain connects TRBV7-3 to TRBJ2-4; 10 bases line up with TRBD1. CDR1 and CDR2 (germline): SGHTA, FQGTGA. This CDR3 has 15 amino acids. V gave up 3 bases and J gave up 6 bases; unmatched junction bases: 5.

The gene calls are TRBV2 and TRBJ2-1; D perhaps matches TRBD1 (5 bases). Germline CDR1 reads SNHLY; CDR2 reads FYNNEI. There are 11 residues in the CDR3. Trimming left V 10 bases short and J 7 bases short, with 11 bases between. The CDR3 DNA reads TGTGCCATCTCCGACAGAAATGAGCAGTTCTTC. Encoded protein: CAISDRNEQFF.

V gene TRBV15 combines with J gene TRBJ1-1; D unclear. The V gene lost 4 bases and the J gene lost 1 base, with 7 bases spanning the gap. This CDR3 region has 13 residues. Germline V gives CDR1 LNHNV, CDR2 YYDKDF (reference sequence). The CDR3 DNA reads TGTGCCACCAGCATGACAAGGAACACTGAAGCTTTCTTT. It encodes CATSMTRNTEAFF. The complete variable domain, with remaining parts taken from reference TRBV15 and TRBJ1-1, reads DAMVIQNPRYQVTQFGKPVTLSCSQTLNHNVMYWYQQKSSQAPKLLFHYYDKDFNNEADTPDNFQSRRPNTSFCFLDIRSPGLGDTAMYLCATSMTRNTEAFFGQGTRLTVV.

This rearrangement joins TRBV7-8 to TRBJ1-2; D might be TRBD1 (6 bases). CDR1 and CDR2 (germline): SGHVS, FQNEAQ. V dropped 7 bases and J dropped 1 base, with 22 bases sitting between them. CDR3 length: 17 amino acids. The CDR3 DNA sequence: TGTGCCAGCAAGGGGGGGGCCGGCCGGGGGTTTAACTATGGCTACACCTTC. This gives the protein CASKGGAGRGFNYGYTF.

The rearrangement joins TRBV19 to TRBJ1-5; D gene uncertain. This CDR3 comprises 13 residues. Germline V gene data show CDR1 as LNHDA and CDR2 as SQIVND (reference sequence). Trimming stripped 3 bases from V and 3 bases from J, with 6 bases between. CDR3 region: CASSIQSNQPQHF. CDR3 bases: TGTGCCAGTAGTATCCAATCCAATCAGCCCCAGCATTTT.

The rearrangement joins TRBV5-1 to TRBJ2-1; 8 positions match TRBD2. CDR3 length equals 15 residues. The junction had 7 bases not matched to a gene; V was cut back by 4 bases and J by 4 bases. Germline V gives CDR1 SGHRS, CDR2 YFSETQ. The CDR3 DNA reads TGCGCCAGCAGCCGTAGCGGGAACAAATACAATGAGCAGTTCTTC. Translation gives CASSRSGNKYNEQFF.

V and J are TRBV4-3 and TRBJ2-3; TRBD2 might be the D (7 bases). The CDR3 consists of 15 residues. The V and J ends lost 3 bases and 6 bases respectively, with 16 bases between them. Germline CDR1 LGHNA, CDR2 YSLEER. The CDR3 DNA sequence: TGCGCCAGCAGCCAGCCAGGGGTCGGGAGGGATACGCAGTATTTT. As protein: CASSQPGVGRDTQYF.

The gene calls are TRBV6-5 and TRBJ1-6, with TRBD1 matching 7 bases. The CDR3 runs 15 residues. Losses at the gene ends were 0 bases for V and 5 bases for J; bases not matched to a gene: 1. Germline CDR1 and CDR2: MNHEY and SVGAGI. This chain's CDR3 is CASSYSTGNNSPLHF. As DNA, the CDR3 is TGTGCCAGCAGTTACTCGACAGGGAATAATTCACCCCTCCACTTT.

The genes are TRBV11-2 and TRBJ1-6, with a possible D match to TRBD1 (5 bases). With 0 bases removed from V and 10 bases from J, the gap between germline ends came to 13 bases. Germline V lookup: CDR1 SGHAT, CDR2 FQNNGV. The length of the CDR3 is 15 residues. CDR3 loop: CASSLEAPRGSPLHF. CDR3 nucleotides: TGTGCCAGCAGCTTAGAGGCCCCGCGGGGCTCACCCCTCCACTTT.

V usage is TRBV7-9 and J usage is TRBJ2-7; possible D gene TRBD1, 6 bases. The germline CDR1 and CDR2 sequences are SEHNR and FQNEAQ (reference sequence). V was cut by 8 bases and J by 0 bases, with 11 bases left in between. The CDR3 spans 13 residues. The CDR3 bases are TGTGCCAGCCAGGGACACAGCTCCTACGAGCAGTACTTC. It codes for CASQGHSSYEQYF.

V usage is TRBV9 and J usage is TRBJ2-3; a possible D gene is TRBD2 (5 bases). Trimming removed 2 bases from V and 0 bases from J, with 25 bases in between. The CDR3 has 20 amino acids. Looked up from germline, CDR1 is SGDLS and CDR2 is YYNGEE. CDR3: CASSVGLALYVGISTDTQYF. Written as DNA, the CDR3 is TGTGCCAGCAGCGTTGGGCTAGCTCTTTACGTAGGTATTAGCACAGATACGCAGTATTTT.

The chain has TRBV19 and TRBJ2-3; TRBD1 aligns across 8 bases. CDR3 length: 12 residues. Germline V gene lookup returns CDR1 LNHDA and CDR2 SQIVND (reference sequence). V lost 7 bases to trimming and J lost 14 bases; unmatched junction nucleotides: 11. The DNA of the CDR3 is TGTGCCAGTAAAAGCGCGGGACAGGTCCCGTATTTT. This gives the protein CASKSAGQVPYF.

V is TRBV7-9 and J is TRBJ2-7; possible D gene TRBD1, 7 bases. The germline V and J ends were trimmed by 5 bases and 7 bases, with 9 bases remaining between them. Germline CDR1 reads SEHNR; CDR2 reads FQNEAQ (reference sequence). The CDR3 runs to 11 residues. The CDR3 spells CASSQGGEQYF. CDR3 DNA sequence: TGTGCCAGCAGCCAGGGGGGAGAGCAGTACTTC.

The chain joins TRBV7-2 to TRBJ2-7; weak D call: TRBD2 (5 bases). The ends were cut back, 3 bases at V and 3 bases at J, with 6 bases in the middle. Germline V gene data show CDR1 as SGHTA and CDR2 as FQGNSA. The CDR3 extends over 12 amino acids. CDR3 nucleotides: TGTGCCAGCAGCTTGGGGAGCTACGAGCAGTACTTC. Encoded protein: CASSLGSYEQYF.

J is TRBJ2-7 and V is TRBV21-1; the table's D call of TRBD2 was not tested on the DNA. TRBV21-1 is deemed a pseudogene. The CDR3 covers 13 residues. In DNA, the CDR3 is TGTGCCAGCAGCTCAACTCACTCCTACGAGCAGTACTTC. Its protein product is CASSSTHSYEQYF.

This clone was recorded only once. The chain couples TRBV7-2 to TRBJ1-2; 7 positions match TRBD1. Germline lookup yields CDR1 SGHTA and CDR2 FQGNSA. V trimming: 2 bases; J trimming: 1 base; junction bases outside the gene matches: 1. This CDR3 spans 14 amino acids. In DNA, the CDR3 is TGTGCCAGCAGCTTAAGACAGGGTAACTATGGCTACACCTTC. Protein product: CASSLRQGNYGYTF.

The J gene is TRBJ2-7, the V gene TRBV27, with 7 bases that match TRBD2. The CDR3 runs to 13 residues. V lost 6 bases, J lost 3 bases, and 5 bases stayed unmatched. The germline gives CDR1 MNHEY, CDR2 SMNVEV (reference sequence). CDR3 nucleotides: TGTGCCAGCAGGGGGACTACCAGCTACGAGCAGTACTTC. Translating gives CASRGTTSYEQYF.

The chain has TRBV7-6 and TRBJ1-1, with 8 positions matching TRBD1. The CDR3 contains 14 residues. CDR1 and CDR2 (germline): SGHVS, FNYEAQ. V was clipped by 5 bases and J by 4 bases; unmatched bases: 6. CDR3 sequence: CASSPWTGLTEAFF. The DNA of the CDR3 is TGTGCCAGCAGCCCGTGGACAGGGCTCACTGAAGCTTTCTTT.

The rearrangement uses TRBV4-3 and TRBJ1-1; D is unclear. Germline CDR1 is LGHNA and CDR2 is YSLEER. This CDR3 spans 17 amino acids. Deletions cut 0 bases from V and 1 base from J, with 15 bases between. CDR3 in amino acids: CASSQDWFDTSNTEAFF. The CDR3 DNA reads TGCGCCAGCAGCCAAGACTGGTTCGACACCTCGAACACTGAAGCTTTCTTT.

The chain carries TRBV5-1 and TRBJ1-1; TRBD1 matches at 10 bases. With 0 bases clipped from V and 1 base from J, the junction kept 6 bases outside the gene matches. The CDR3 is 17 residues long. The germline V gene encodes CDR1 SGHRS and CDR2 YFSETQ. CDR3 amino acids: CASSLGATGGWNTEAFF. CDR3 nucleotide sequence: TGCGCCAGCAGCTTGGGGGCGACAGGGGGCTGGAACACTGAAGCTTTCTTT.

This rearrangement joins TRBV4-2 to TRBJ2-7; D gene ambiguous. Trimming cost V 0 bases and J 1 base, with 4 bases left between them. The CDR3 contains 13 residues. The germline gives CDR1 LGHNA, CDR2 YNFKEQ. The CDR3 region is CASSQELSYEQYF. For the CDR3, the DNA is TGTGCCAGCAGCCAAGAATTATCCTACGAGCAGTACTTC.

V and J are TRBV14 and TRBJ2-2; 9 bases agree with TRBD2. V was clipped by 1 base and J by 5 bases; unmatched bases: 5. The CDR3 has 16 residues. Germline-derived CDR1 and CDR2 are SGHDN and FVKESK. The CDR3 is CASSQGRLAGTGELFF. The CDR3 DNA reads TGTGCCAGCAGCCAAGGGCGGCTAGCGGGGACCGGGGAGCTGTTTTTT.

The chain combines TRBV13 with TRBJ2-2, with D possibly matching TRBD2 (5 bases). Trimming pared 5 bases from V and 9 bases from J, leaving 10 bases between. The CDR3 is 12 residues long. CDR1 and CDR2 (germline): PRHDT, FYEKMQ (reference sequence). The CDR3: CASSPGKRELFF. The CDR3 coding sequence is TGTGCCAGCAGCCCGGGGAAACGGGAGCTGTTTTTT.

This clone appeared once. The chain recombines TRBV20-1 with TRBJ2-1; TRBD2 matches at 7 bases. The CDR3 contains 11 residues. In germline, CDR1 is DFQATT, CDR2 SNEGSKA (reference sequence). The CDR3 loop is CSLTSDNEQFF. The CDR3 bases are TGCAGCCTAACTAGCGACAATGAGCAGTTCTTC.

V and J are TRBV4-1 and TRBJ2-2, with D possibly being TRBD1 (6 bases). Trimming pared 0 bases from V and 4 bases from J, leaving 12 bases between. Germline V CDR1 and CDR2: MGHRA, YSYEKL. This CDR3 region has 16 residues. CDR3 loop: CASSQDITGTTGELFF. In nucleotides, the CDR3 is TGCGCCAGCAGCCAAGACATTACAGGGACCACCGGGGAGCTGTTTTTT.

The gene calls are TRBV7-8 and TRBJ1-1; D possibly corresponds to TRBD1 (5 bases). The CDR3 is 13 amino acids. The germline V gene encodes CDR1 SGHVS and CDR2 FQNEAQ. V was shortened by 0 bases and J by 11 bases, with 13 bases between the two germline ends. The CDR3 coding sequence is TGTGCCAGCAGCTTAGCGCAGGGTGGGAGGGCTTTCTTT. It yields the protein CASSLAQGGRAFF. The whole variable domain, filled in from reference TRBV7-8 and TRBJ1-1, reads GAGVSQSPRYKVAKRGQDVALRCDPISGHVSLFWYQQALGQGPEFLTYFQNEAQLDKSGLPSDRFFAERPEGSVSTLKIQRTQQEDSAVYLCASSLAQGGRAFFGQGTRLTVV.